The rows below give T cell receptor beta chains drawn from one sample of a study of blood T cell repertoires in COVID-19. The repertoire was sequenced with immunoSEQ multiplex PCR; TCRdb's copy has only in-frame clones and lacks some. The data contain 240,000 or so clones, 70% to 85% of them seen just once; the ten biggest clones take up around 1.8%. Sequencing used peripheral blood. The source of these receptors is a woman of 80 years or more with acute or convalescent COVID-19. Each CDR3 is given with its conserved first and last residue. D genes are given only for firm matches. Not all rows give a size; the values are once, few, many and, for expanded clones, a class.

CDR3 protein: CAIRGTGVNEQFF
CDR3 DNA: TGTGCCATCCGAGGGACAGGGGTCAATGAGCAGTTCTTC
D gene: TRBD1
V gene: TRBV7-9
J gene: TRBJ2-1
clone size: few

CDR3 protein: CASSSSYPGTQYF
CDR3 DNA: TGTGCCAGCAGCTCGTCCTACCCAGGGACCCAGTACTTC
D gene: -
V gene: TRBV7-6
J gene: TRBJ2-5
clone size: -

CDR3 protein: CASSQRTGTYEQYF
CDR3 DNA: TGTGCCAGCAGCCAAAGGACAGGGACCTACGAGCAGTACTTC
D gene: TRBD1
V gene: TRBV5-6
J gene: TRBJ2-7
clone size: -

CDR3 protein: CASSVARSVASGRANTGELFF
CDR3 DNA: TGTGCCAGCAGCGTAGCTCGGTCGGTGGCTAGCGGGAGGGCGAACACCGGGGAGCTGTTTTTT
D gene: TRBD2
V gene: TRBV9
J gene: TRBJ2-2
clone size: -

CDR3 protein: CASSLAGGQETQYF
CDR3 DNA: TGTGCCAGCAGTCTAGCGGGGGGCCAGGAGACCCAGTACTTC
D gene: TRBD2
V gene: TRBV11-1
J gene: TRBJ2-5
clone size: -

CDR3 protein: CASSPRVLSGELFF
CDR3 DNA: TGTGCCAGCAGCCCCAGGGTTTTGTCCGGGGAGCTGTTTTTT
D gene: -
V gene: TRBV14
J gene: TRBJ2-2
clone size: -

CDR3 protein: CASRTGPNNSPLHF
CDR3 DNA: TGTGCCAGTCGGACAGGGCCTAATAATTCACCCCTCCACTTT
D gene: TRBD1
V gene: TRBV19
J gene: TRBJ1-6
clone size: -

CDR3 protein: CASSQDNYQETQYF
CDR3 DNA: TGTGCCAGCAGCCAAGATAACTACCAAGAGACCCAGTACTTC
D gene: -
V gene: TRBV3-1/TRBV3-2
J gene: TRBJ2-5
clone size: -

CDR3 protein: CASSQGAGARETQYF
CDR3 DNA: TGTGCCAGCAGCCAAGGGGCGGGAGCACGGGAGACCCAGTACTTC
D gene: TRBD2
V gene: TRBV3-1/TRBV3-2
J gene: TRBJ2-5
clone size: once

CDR3 protein: CASSLPGLANYGYTF
CDR3 DNA: TGTGCCAGCAGCTTGCCCGGACTCGCTAACTATGGCTACACCTTC
D gene: -
V gene: TRBV5-6
J gene: TRBJ1-2
clone size: -

CDR3 protein: CASSVGDNWVASGGTDTQYF
CDR3 DNA: TGTGCCAGCAGCGTAGGGGATAATTGGGTGGCTAGCGGGGGGACAGATACGCAGTATTTT
D gene: TRBD2
V gene: TRBV9
J gene: TRBJ2-3
clone size: -

CDR3 protein: CASTSVSGGPTTGELFF
CDR3 DNA: TGTGCCAGCACCTCAGTTAGCGGGGGGCCGACCACCGGGGAGCTGTTTTTT
D gene: TRBD2
V gene: TRBV2
J gene: TRBJ2-2
clone size: few

CDR3 protein: CASSARDRGVLNEKLFF
CDR3 DNA: TGTGCCAGCAGCGCACGGGACAGGGGGGTTCTTAATGAAAAACTGTTTTTT
D gene: TRBD1
V gene: TRBV7-2
J gene: TRBJ1-4
clone size: -

CDR3 protein: CASSPGGGWDEKLFF
CDR3 DNA: TGTGCCAGCAGCCCCGGCGGGGGTTGGGATGAAAAACTGTTTTTT
D gene: -
V gene: TRBV7-9
J gene: TRBJ1-4
clone size: -

CDR3 protein: CASRPSGGAETQYF
CDR3 DNA: TGTGCCAGCAGACCCTCAGGGGGCGCAGAGACCCAGTACTTC
D gene: TRBD1
V gene: TRBV28
J gene: TRBJ2-5
clone size: -

CDR3 protein: CASSFFYGGQGYGYTF
CDR3 DNA: TGTGCCAGCAGCTTCTTCTACGGGGGGCAGGGCTATGGCTACACCTTC
D gene: -
V gene: TRBV7-2
J gene: TRBJ1-2
clone size: -

CDR3 protein: CASSSQSGQVAQPQHF
CDR3 DNA: TGTGCCAGCAGCTCTCAATCGGGACAGGTCGCGCAGCCCCAGCATTTT
D gene: TRBD1
V gene: TRBV7-9
J gene: TRBJ1-5
clone size: -

CDR3 protein: CASSWDRGSNTGELFF
CDR3 DNA: TGTGCCAGCAGTTGGGACAGGGGATCGAACACCGGGGAGCTGTTTTTT
D gene: TRBD1
V gene: TRBV2
J gene: TRBJ2-2
clone size: -

CDR3 protein: CASSHGNQPQHF
CDR3 DNA: TGTGCCAGCAGCCACGGCAATCAGCCCCAGCATTTT
D gene: -
V gene: TRBV3-1/TRBV3-2
J gene: TRBJ1-5
clone size: -

CDR3 protein: CASTKGLAQDGDEQFF
CDR3 DNA: TGTGCCAGCACCAAAGGACTAGCGCAGGATGGTGATGAGCAGTTCTTC
D gene: TRBD2
V gene: TRBV2
J gene: TRBJ2-1
clone size: -